This T cell receptor beta chain was sequenced during a study of T cells in Graves' hyperthyroidism and ophthalmopathy. Findings and caveats of the study: Blood shared most expanded thyroid clonotypes above 0.001.

There were TCR beta CDR3 regions amplified from RNA transcripts. TCR CDR3 regions were first amplified by RT-PCR with HTBI primers. TCRdb itself ran the multiplex PCR reads through MiXCR, one entry per CDR3 protein. Of almost 600,000 distinct CDR3 sequences in the sample, around 42% are singletons; the top ten hold around 8%. Germline V lookup: CDR1 SEHNR, CDR2 FQNEAQ (reference sequence). This CDR3 is built from 13 residues. There are a few counts of this clonotype. Its target is unknown. The chain couples TRBV7-9 to TRBJ2-7, with D tentatively TRBD1 (8 bases). The closer fit of TRBJ2-1 to the DNA end suggests the J call may be wrong. Sequences were obtained from peripheral blood or thyroid tissue (not recorded which). This receptor was taken from a woman aged 18-35 years with Graves' hyperthyroidism. The CDR3 sequence is CASSRTGRDEQFF. The CDR3 DNA reads TGTGCCAGCAGCCGGACAGGGAGGGATGAGCAGTTCTTC.